Shown below are 24 T cell receptor beta chains from a single sample sequenced in a study of molecular identifiers for immune sequencing clone quantification. TCRdb passed the PCR reads through MiXCR, listing each CDR3 protein once. The sample has 400,000 to 600,000 distinct CDR3 sequences, about 25% seen once. Specimen: naive CD8+ T cells from blood, with Jurkat cell RNA spiked in. This sample's subset: FACS-sorted CD8+CD4-CCR7+CD45RA+ naive T cells. These receptors came from a human donor in good health. Some libraries in this study had Jurkat cell RNA spiked in.

The chain joins TRBV5-1 to TRBJ2-1; D perhaps matches TRBD1 (5 bases). The CDR3 has 14 amino acids. Germline lookup yields CDR1 SGHRS and CDR2 YFSETQ. Trimming stripped 2 bases from V and 10 bases from J, with 16 bases between. The CDR3 DNA is TGCGCCAGCAGCTTCGACAGCTTCCCCATAGAGCAGTTCTTC. It specifies CASSFDSFPIEQFF.

This sequence joins TRBV11-2 and TRBJ1-2; D not certain. Germline loops: CDR1 SGHAT, CDR2 FQNNGV. This CDR3 is 14 amino acids long. V lost 0 bases, J lost 5 bases, and 10 bases lay in between. The CDR3 bases are TGTGCCAGCAGCTTAGAACGGGTTGGGTATGGCTACACCTTC. Its protein product is CASSLERVGYGYTF.

Note on this clonotype: This may come from a read error, since a much larger clone is one base off. The chain carries TRBV6-5 and TRBJ2-1; no firm D call. Germline V CDR1 and CDR2: MNHEY, SVGAGI. The CDR3 sequence is 13 residues long. The CDR3 region has the DNA TGTGCCAGCAGTTCCCTGGTCTACAATAAGCAGTTCTTC. Amino acid sequence: CASSSLVYNKQFF.

The CDR3 sequence is CASSIDPQTEAFF. CDR3 nucleotide sequence: TGTGCCAGTAGTATAGATCCACAGACTGAAGCTTTCTTT. This rearrangement joins TRBV19 to TRBJ1-1; D gene uncertain. Germline assignment: CDR1 LNHDA and CDR2 SQIVND (reference sequence). Trimming took 0 bases from V and 5 from J, leaving 7 bases between them. The CDR3 covers 13 residues.

The chain joins TRBV2 to TRBJ1-2; no firm D call. There are 17 residues in the CDR3. Germline assignment: CDR1 SNHLY and CDR2 FYNNEI. Trimming stripped 10 bases from V and 4 bases from J, with 28 bases between. CDR3 sequence reads: CANTPLIDRVMSYGYTF. Here the CDR3 DNA reads TGTGCCAACACTCCCTTGATCGACCGTGTAATGAGCTATGGCTACACCTTC. Based on the CDR3 plus reference TRBV2 and TRBJ1-2, the full variable domain is EPEVTQTPSHQVTQMGQEVILRCVPISNHLYFYWYRQILGQKVEFLVSFYNNEISEKSEIFDDQFSVERPDGSNFTLKIRSTKLEDSAMYFCANTPLIDRVMSYGYTFGSGTRLTVV.

This clonotype was seen more than once but under ten times. This sequence joins TRBV20-1 and TRBJ2-7; TRBD2 matches at 10 bases. After removal of 5 bases from V and 5 bases from J, the junction contained 6 bases not matched to a gene. Looked up from germline, CDR1 is DFQATT and CDR2 is SNEGSKA (reference sequence). The CDR3 sequence is 13 residues long. The CDR3 coding sequence is TGCAGTGCTGACCCTAGCGGGAGTAACGAGCAGTACTTC. This sequence encodes CSADPSGSNEQYF.

On this clonotype itself: One end of the junction fails to match germline, which may point to a read error. The rearrangement joins TRBV5-3 to TRBJ1-1, with D hard to call. TRBV5-3 is assigned to the ORF class and has an uncertain function. CDR3 length: 14 amino acids. CDR3 region: CASSLDLGFTEASF. The CDR3 DNA sequence: TGTGCCAGCAGCTTGGATCTAGGTTTCACTGAAGCTTCCTTT.

A remark on this clonotype: This sequence may be a read error, since a much larger clone differs from it by one base. The chain couples TRBV5-6 to TRBJ2-3, with TRBD2 identical over 10 bases. Per germline, CDR1 SGHDT and CDR2 YYEEEE. The J segment lost 4 bases and the V segment lost 3 bases, leaving 8 bases of the junction unmatched. This CDR3 spans 16 amino acids. CDR3: CASSSPGLANSDTQYF. In DNA, the CDR3 is TGTGCCAGCAGCTCTCCGGGACTAGCGAACTCAGATACGCAGTATTTT.

This clonotype was counted at least ten times. This chain joins TRBV9 and TRBJ2-7; 8 bases map to TRBD1. CDR1 is SGDLS, CDR2 YYNGEE, per germline. CDR3 size: 12 residues. Trimming cost V 3 bases and J 6 bases; bases outside gene matches: 2. This CDR3 reads CASSETGVEQYF. The CDR3 nucleotides are TGTGCCAGCAGCGAGACAGGGGTCGAGCAGTACTTC.

The chain's CDR3 is CASSQDWGAVSPLHF. The CDR3 DNA reads TGCGCCAGCAGCCAAGATTGGGGGGCCGTATCACCCCTCCACTTT. This chain links TRBV4-3 with TRBJ1-6, with TRBD1 as a possible D gene (6 bases). The CDR3 contains 15 residues. Germline V lookup: CDR1 LGHNA, CDR2 YSLEER. Trimming shortened V by 0 bases and J by 10 bases, and 13 bases separated the two germline ends.

In its sample, this clonotype was seen a few times. The chain uses TRBV12-3 or TRBV12-4 and TRBJ2-7; D is unresolved. CDR3 size: 14 residues. V was trimmed by 3 bases and J by 2 bases, leaving 11 bases between them. The CDR3 nucleotides are TGTGCCAGCAGTTTTGGGCTTCGGGCCTACGAGCAGTACTTC. Translating gives CASSFGLRAYEQYF.

This clonotype was detected a few times. V is TRBV12-3 or TRBV12-4 and J is TRBJ2-7, with D hard to call. CDR3 length equals 12 residues. V was trimmed by 5 bases and J by 5 bases, leaving 10 bases between them. The CDR3 DNA reads as TGTGCCAGCAGTGCCCTCACCCACGAGCAGTACTTC. Its translation: CASSALTHEQYF.

The sample holds a few counts of this clonotype. V is TRBV2 and J is TRBJ1-2, with TRBD1 identical over 12 bases. This CDR3 is 16 amino acids long. The junction had 14 bases not matched to a gene; V was cut back by 8 bases and J by 7 bases. Germline assignment: CDR1 SNHLY and CDR2 FYNNEI. The CDR3 DNA reads as TGTGCCAGCGGCGCTTTGTCCGGGACAGGGGGCCTTGGCTACACCTTC. This codes for CASGALSGTGGLGYTF.

The chain recombines TRBV4-1 with TRBJ2-7; possible D gene TRBD2, 5 bases. Per germline, CDR1 MGHRA and CDR2 YSYEKL. Trimming shortened V by 5 bases and J by 3 bases, and 14 bases separated the two germline ends. The CDR3 runs to 14 residues. As DNA, the CDR3 is TGCGCCAGCAGCTTAACCGTCGGGGTCTACGAGCAGTACTTC. This encodes CASSLTVGVYEQYF.

Concerning this clonotype: The CDR3 does not end in the conserved phenylalanine or tryptophan, so this is likely a read error. The chain joins TRBV18 to TRBJ2-5; D remains unclear. This CDR3 has 11 residues. Germline V lookup: CDR1 KGHSH, CDR2 LQKENI. Between the trimmed V and J ends, which lost 6 bases and 5 bases, there was a span of 7 bases. Written as DNA, the CDR3 is TGTGCCAGCTCGGAGCTGGAGACCCAGTACCTC. Protein: CASSELETQYL.

Many counts were recorded for this clonotype. The chain recombines TRBV29-1 with TRBJ2-1; tentative D call: TRBD1 (5 bases). Germline CDR1 reads SQVTM; CDR2 reads ANQGSEA. Deletions cut 3 bases from V and 4 bases from J, with 13 bases between. This CDR3 region has 14 residues. The CDR3 here is CSVEGRVEYNEQFF. The CDR3 DNA is TGCAGCGTTGAGGGCAGGGTGGAATACAATGAGCAGTTCTTC.

This chain links TRBV27 with TRBJ2-7; D assignment may be TRBD1 or TRBD2 (5 bases each). Germline V gene lookup returns CDR1 MNHEY and CDR2 SMNVEV (reference sequence). Trimming left V 3 bases short and J 3 bases short, with 15 bases between. The CDR3 sequence is 15 residues long. CDR3 sequence reads: CASSFTGTSIYEQYF. Written as DNA, the CDR3 is TGTGCCAGCAGTTTTACCGGGACCTCAATCTACGAGCAGTACTTC.

This clonotype was seen a few times. The rearrangement uses TRBV7-8 and TRBJ2-7; 8 bases match TRBD2. V lost 5 bases, J lost 5 bases, and 11 bases stayed unmatched. Looked up from germline, CDR1 is SGHVS and CDR2 is FQNEAQ. This CDR3 is 15 amino acids long. The CDR3 DNA sequence: TGTGCCAGCAGCCCGGGGGGGGGGACTCTCCACGAGCAGTACTTC. It yields the protein CASSPGGGTLHEQYF.

Concerning this clonotype itself: Being one base from a much bigger clone, this may be a read error. The rearrangement joins TRBV7-9 to TRBJ1-4; possibly TRBD1 for D (6 bases). Germline CDR1 is SEHNR and CDR2 is FQNEAQ (reference sequence). This CDR3 has 16 residues. CDR3 DNA sequence: TGTGCCAGCAGCGATGGACAGAGGGCAACTAATGAAAATCTGTTTTTT. It is translated as CASSDGQRATNENLFF.

With regard to this clonotype: A read error may be the cause here, since a much bigger clone is one base away. This chain uses TRBV2 with TRBJ2-3, with D tentatively TRBD2 (6 bases). V was clipped by 6 bases and J by 4 bases, with 20 bases between them. CDR1 and CDR2 (germline): SNHLY, FYNNEI. The CDR3 covers 16 residues. The CDR3 nucleotides read TGTGCCAGCAGACCCTTAGCGGTGGGGCCGGCAGATACGCAGTATTTT. Translated: CASRPLAVGPADTQYF.

A remark on this clonotype: An end of the junction does not agree with germline; a read error may underlie this. The chain links TRBV20-1 to TRBJ2-3, with D perhaps TRBD2 (8 bases). The CDR3 sequence is 18 residues long. Germline lookup yields CDR1 DFQATT and CDR2 SNEGSKA (reference sequence). CDR3 protein: CSARSLSWGQRETATQYF. CDR3 sequence (DNA): TGCAGTGCTAGGAGTTTATCGTGGGGACAGCGGGAGACAGCTACGCAGTATTTT.

Turning to this clonotype: No conserved phenylalanine or tryptophan ends this CDR3, so it is likely a read error. The chain uses TRBV5-3 and TRBJ2-7; D is ambiguous. TRBV5-3 is treated as an ORF (open reading frame) with a function not yet certain. CDR3 length: 15 amino acids. The DNA for the CDR3 is TGTGCCAGCAGCTTAAGTCCCCACAGCCCCTACGAGCAGTACATC. Translating it yields CASSLSPHSPYEQYI.

The sample holds one count of this clonotype. The chain links TRBV12-3 or TRBV12-4 to TRBJ1-2; D is uncertain. CDR3 length: 15 residues. V was trimmed by 7 bases and J by 2 bases, leaving 17 bases between them. CDR3 nucleotides: TGTGCCAGCACGCGTGGGAGCCAGAGAAACTATGGCTACACCTTC. Its translation: CASTRGSQRNYGYTF.

Remarks on this clonotype: This may arise from a read error, as a much more abundant clone is one base away. The chain has TRBV7-6 and TRBJ2-7; D gene uncertain. Germline V CDR1 and CDR2: SGHVS, FNYEAQ. The CDR3 sequence is 13 residues long. The CDR3 loop is CASSRGAGYERYF. CDR3 sequence (DNA): TGTGCCAGCAGCCGCGGCGCCGGCTACGAGCGGTACTTC. The entire variable domain, with the rest obtained from reference TRBV7-6 and TRBJ2-7, is as follows: GAGVSQSPRYKVTKRGQDVALRCDPISGHVSLYWYRQALGQGPEFLTYFNYEAQQDKSGLPNDRFSAERPEGSISTLTIQRTEQRDSAMYRCASSRGAGYERYFGPGTRLTVT.